What follows is one TCR beta chain and its context. Assay: immunoSEQ multiplex PCR; the TCRdb copy retains only in-frame clones and omits some. The sample includes around 100,000 clones, over 80% of them seen just once. This specimen comes from a study of blood T cell repertoires in COVID-19. Overall study context: Nucleic acid was either cDNA or gDNA, and it came from T cells, B-cell-depleted T cells, or PBMCs.

The ends lost 2 bases at V and 1 base at J; junction bases unmatched: 8. This CDR3 is 19 amino acids long. Germline V gives CDR1 ENHRY, CDR2 SYGVKD. This sequence was found in a man aged 50 to 60 with active or convalescent COVID-19. The specimen sequenced was peripheral blood. This chain links TRBV10-3 with TRBJ2-6; 10 nucleotides match TRBD1. CDR3 nucleotide sequence: TGTGCCATCAGTGAGCCAAGAGGACAGGGGGTTTCTGGGGCCAACGTCCTGACTTTC. Its translation: CAISEPRGQGVSGANVLTF.